This T cell receptor beta chain is from a study of spatial heterogeneity in lung cancer. Regarding the study as a whole: Ubiquitous expanded tumor TCRs were observed in blood more at resection than follow-up.

Single TCR cDNA molecules each had their own unique molecular identifier. MiXCR, applied by TCRdb to the 5' RACE reads, yields one record per CDR3 protein. The table lists around 24,000 distinct CDR3 sequences, approximately 7% of them singletons. This clonotype has a count of ten or more. No antigen is known for it. Documented time point: sample taken at primary tumor resection. Sequencing covered unsorted whole RNA taken from tumor, nontumor lung or frozen PBMC. Untreated early-stage non-small cell lung cancer patients, 72 in total, were the donors. The J segment lost 3 bases and the V segment lost 2 bases, leaving 14 bases of the junction unmatched. CDR3 length: 19 residues. Germline V gene sequence: CDR1 ENHRY, CDR2 SYGVKD.

The source of this sequence is a male donor with early-stage non-small cell lung cancer. V usage is TRBV10-3 and J usage is TRBJ2-2, with TRBD1 matching 8 bases. Sequencing was performed on PBMCs, taken at surgery. CDR3 residues: CAISEPRRTGTGYTGELFF. The CDR3 bases are TGTGCCATCAGTGAGCCTCGCAGAACCGGGACAGGCTACACCGGGGAGCTGTTTTTT.